This is a list of T cell receptor beta chains from one sample in a study of post-analysis software for immune sequencing data. TCRdb re-analysed the PCR reads in MiXCR, keeping a single row per CDR3 protein. Of roughly 620,000 distinct CDR3 sequences in the sample, around 47% were seen once. Specimen: blood. These receptors originate from a girl between 10 and 17 years old with multiple sclerosis. The CDR3 runs from the conserved cysteine through the conserved F or W. The order of the fields is D gene, V gene, J gene, CDR3 protein. D genes are given only for firm matches.

d_call: TRBD1; v_call: TRBV12-3/TRBV12-4; j_call: TRBJ1-2; cdr3_aa: CGSTYRGNYGYTF
d_call: .; v_call: TRBV7-9; j_call: TRBJ1-1; cdr3_aa: CASSPQRRSLEAFF
d_call: TRBD1; v_call: TRBV6-5; j_call: TRBJ1-2; cdr3_aa: CASNPRGQKKPYGYTF
d_call: .; v_call: TRBV11-2; j_call: TRBJ1-1; cdr3_aa: CASSLATSRTEAFF
d_call: .; v_call: TRBV20-1; j_call: TRBJ2-7; cdr3_aa: CSARPRDEQYF
d_call: .; v_call: TRBV10-3; j_call: TRBJ1-2; cdr3_aa: CAISESSGHYGYTF
d_call: TRBD2; v_call: TRBV7-9; j_call: TRBJ2-5; cdr3_aa: CASSPGLAGGEETQYF
d_call: .; v_call: TRBV12-3/TRBV12-4; j_call: TRBJ2-6; cdr3_aa: CASSNRRRGANVLTF
d_call: TRBD2; v_call: TRBV7-6; j_call: TRBJ2-1; cdr3_aa: CASSQGLAGAGYEQFF
d_call: TRBD2; v_call: TRBV4-1; j_call: TRBJ2-1; cdr3_aa: CASSQDLAGGNYNEQFF
d_call: TRBD2; v_call: TRBV12-3/TRBV12-4; j_call: TRBJ2-7; cdr3_aa: CASSLGAGASYEQYF
d_call: .; v_call: TRBV4-1; j_call: TRBJ2-1; cdr3_aa: CASSQEMAEYPNEQFF
d_call: .; v_call: TRBV13; j_call: TRBJ2-3; cdr3_aa: CASSRTAGDTQYF
d_call: .; v_call: TRBV4-1; j_call: TRBJ2-3; cdr3_aa: CASSQAGAGGGDTQYF
d_call: .; v_call: TRBV29-1; j_call: TRBJ1-2; cdr3_aa: CSVAPPSYGYTF
d_call: .; v_call: TRBV7-9; j_call: TRBJ2-5; cdr3_aa: CASSLARTSIQETQYF
d_call: .; v_call: TRBV24-1; j_call: TRBJ2-1; cdr3_aa: CATSDPGQLHNEQFF
d_call: .; v_call: TRBV4-1; j_call: TRBJ2-1; cdr3_aa: CASHSGIWQFF
d_call: TRBD1; v_call: TRBV19; j_call: TRBJ1-5; cdr3_aa: CASSSNRGDQPQHF
d_call: .; v_call: TRBV12-3/TRBV12-4; j_call: TRBJ1-4; cdr3_aa: CASSLAPDIEKLFF
d_call: .; v_call: TRBV24-1; j_call: TRBJ2-5; cdr3_aa: CATSTLQETQYF
d_call: .; v_call: TRBV21-1; j_call: TRBJ2-1; cdr3_aa: CASSKIAGSYNEQFF
d_call: .; v_call: TRBV6-5; j_call: TRBJ2-4; cdr3_aa: CASSYSLGNIQYF
d_call: TRBD1; v_call: TRBV5-1; j_call: TRBJ2-7; cdr3_aa: CASSRTPGQGFLSYEQYF
d_call: TRBD1; v_call: TRBV7-4; j_call: .; cdr3_aa: CASRNREDRDYEQYF
d_call: TRBD2; v_call: TRBV5-1; j_call: TRBJ2-7; cdr3_aa: CASSSSGLAGEEQYF